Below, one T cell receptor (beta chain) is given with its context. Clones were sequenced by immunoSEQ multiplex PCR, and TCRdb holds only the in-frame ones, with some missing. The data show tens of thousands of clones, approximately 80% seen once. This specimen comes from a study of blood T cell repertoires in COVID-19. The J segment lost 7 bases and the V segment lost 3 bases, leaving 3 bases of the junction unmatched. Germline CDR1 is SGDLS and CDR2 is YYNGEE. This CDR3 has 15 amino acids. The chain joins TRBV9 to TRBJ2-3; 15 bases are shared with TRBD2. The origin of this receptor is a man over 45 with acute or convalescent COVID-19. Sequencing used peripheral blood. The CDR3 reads CASSGTSGRANTQYF. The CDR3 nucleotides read TGTGCCAGCAGCGGGACTAGCGGGAGGGCAAATACGCAGTATTTT. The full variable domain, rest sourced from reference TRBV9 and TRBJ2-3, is DSGVTQTPKHLITATGQRVTLRCSPRSGDLSVYWYQQSLDQGLQFLIQYYNGEERAKGNILERFSAQQFPDLHSELNLSSLELGDSALYFCASSGTSGRANTQYFGPGTRLTVL.